The 18 T cell receptor beta chains below all came from one sample that was sequenced in a study of cytomegalovirus exposure and HLA in healthy donors. It was with 60 Vbeta and 13 Jbeta primers that the PCR ran. Sequenced by immunoSEQ multiplex PCR; TCRdb stores in-frame clones only, minus some. Of about 52,000 clones listed, approximately 52% are singletons. The sample was PBMCs. The receptors were sampled from a human donor in good health.

This chain connects TRBV6-6 to TRBJ1-1; unclear D gene. The CDR3 has 13 residues. The germline gives CDR1 MNHNY, CDR2 SVGAGI (reference sequence). Trimming shortened V by 7 bases and J by 1 base, and 10 bases separated the two germline ends. CDR3 nucleotides: TGTGCCAGCACGAAGACACCGAACACTGAAGCTTTCTTT. It translates to CASTKTPNTEAFF.

In nucleotides, the CDR3 is TGTGCCAGCAGCCCGCGGACAGGCCAAGAGACCCAGTACTTC. Its translation: CASSPRTGQETQYF. The rearrangement joins TRBV5-4 to TRBJ2-5, with 7 bases identical to TRBD1. This CDR3 has 14 amino acids. Germline V gives CDR1 SGHNT, CDR2 YYREEE (reference sequence). The junction had 4 bases not matched to a gene; V was cut back by 4 bases and J by 1 base.

V usage is TRBV30 and J usage is TRBJ1-5, with D perhaps matching TRBD1 (6 bases). The CDR3 loop spans 16 amino acids. V lost 2 bases and J lost 3, with 17 bases in between. CDR1 and CDR2 (germline): GTSNPN, SVGIG (reference sequence). The CDR3 coding sequence is TGTGCCTGGAGTCGGACCGCGACAGGCATCAATCAGCCCCAGCATTTT. Translated, it gives CAWSRTATGINQPQHF.

The chain carries TRBV2 and TRBJ1-2; 9 bases agree with TRBD1. The CDR3 loop spans 15 amino acids. Germline trimming cut 2 bases from V and 3 bases from J; bases unmatched to any gene: 4. Germline V lookup: CDR1 SNHLY, CDR2 FYNNEI. CDR3 loop: CASSEFRTGDYGYTF. The CDR3 DNA reads TGTGCCAGCAGTGAATTCCGGACAGGGGACTATGGCTACACCTTC.

The J gene is TRBJ1-1, the V gene TRBV6-5; possible D gene TRBD1, 5 bases. The CDR3 covers 13 residues. CDR1 is MNHEY and CDR2 is SVGAGI in the germline V gene. With 10 bases removed from V and 3 bases from J, the gap between germline ends came to 15 bases. CDR3 sequence (DNA): TGTGCCACTACGGATGGGGGGGACACTGAAGCTTTCTTT. Translation gives CATTDGGDTEAFF.

The table lists this clone with a few counts. The chain has TRBV5-4 and TRBJ2-5; tentatively, D is TRBD2 (6 bases). V lost 6 bases and J lost 4, with 25 bases in between. The CDR3 totals 17 residues. Germline V gene sequence: CDR1 SGHNT, CDR2 YYREEE (reference sequence). CDR3 nucleotide sequence: TGTGCCAGCACCCCGCGGGGCGGGGAAGGGAGTAGAGAGACCCAGTACTTC. Its protein is CASTPRGGEGSRETQYF.

V is TRBV19 and J is TRBJ2-7; D ambiguous. The ends were cut back, 3 bases at V and 6 bases at J, with 6 bases in the middle. The CDR3 consists of 11 residues. In germline, CDR1 is LNHDA, CDR2 SQIVND (reference sequence). The CDR3 protein is CASSISGEQYF. In DNA form, the CDR3 reads TGTGCCAGTAGTATTTCAGGCGAGCAGTACTTC. The whole variable domain, filled in from reference TRBV19 and TRBJ2-7, reads DGGITQSPKYLFRKEGQNVTLSCEQNLNHDAMYWYRQDPGQGLRLIYYSQIVNDFQKGDIAEGYSVSREKKESFPLTVTSAQKNPTAFYLCASSISGEQYFGPGTRLTVT.

The genes are TRBV11-3 and TRBJ2-2; weak D call: TRBD1 (6 bases). CDR1 and CDR2 from the germline V gene are SGHNT and YENEEA. Trimming shortened V by 6 bases and J by 5 bases, and 19 bases separated the two germline ends. The CDR3 totals 16 residues. The CDR3 loop is CASSSKQGIRTGELFF. The CDR3 DNA reads as TGTGCCAGCAGTTCAAAACAGGGTATTCGTACCGGGGAGCTGTTTTTT.

V is TRBV19 and J is TRBJ1-1; 7 bases map to TRBD1. Trimming cost V 10 bases and J 0 bases; bases outside gene matches: 5. This CDR3 contains 13 residues. From germline, CDR1 is LNHDA and CDR2 SQIVND (reference sequence). The CDR3 here is CATTDRVNTEAFF. The CDR3 DNA reads TGTGCCACAACAGACAGGGTGAACACTGAAGCTTTCTTT.

The chain links TRBV18 to TRBJ2-1; 8 nucleotides agree with TRBD1. V trimming: 3 bases; J trimming: 8 bases; junction bases outside the gene matches: 6. The CDR3 totals 14 residues. CDR1 KGHSH and CDR2 LQKENI come from the germline V gene. The CDR3: CASSPQDRGDEQFF. The CDR3 DNA reads as TGTGCCAGCTCACCTCAAGACAGGGGCGATGAGCAGTTCTTC. Looking up the rest from reference TRBV18 and TRBJ2-1 gives the full variable domain: NAGVMQNPRHLVRRRGQEARLRCSPMKGHSHVYWYRQLPEEGLKFMVYLQKENIIDESGMPKERFSAEFPKEGPSILRIQQVVRGDSAAYFCASSPQDRGDEQFFGPGTRLTVL.

V usage is TRBV4-1 and J usage is TRBJ2-7, with 8 bases identical to TRBD1. V shed 4 bases, J shed 3 bases, and the junction held 5 bases outside the gene matches. The CDR3 contains 14 residues. CDR1 MGHRA and CDR2 YSYEKL come from the germline V gene. In DNA, the CDR3 is TGCGCCAGCAGCCTCGGACAGGGAAGCTACGAGCAGTACTTC. Translating it yields CASSLGQGSYEQYF.

The V gene is TRBV14, the J gene TRBJ1-1; 7 bases are a match to TRBD1. V was clipped by 4 bases and J by 8 bases; unmatched bases: 4. The germline gives CDR1 SGHDN, CDR2 FVKESK. The CDR3 extends over 12 amino acids. The CDR3 protein is CASSPWTGEAFF. The CDR3 nucleotides are TGTGCCAGCAGCCCCTGGACAGGAGAAGCTTTCTTT.

This sequence joins TRBV5-1 and TRBJ1-5; D remains ambiguous. Looked up from germline, CDR1 is SGHRS and CDR2 is YFSETQ. The CDR3 runs 13 residues. V dropped 0 bases and J dropped 4 bases, with 5 bases sitting between them. CDR3 coding DNA: TGCGCCAGCAGCTTGGACGGTAATCAGCCCCAGCATTTT. Translation gives CASSLDGNQPQHF.

The chain employs TRBV7-2 and TRBJ1-1; D uncertain. Trimming stripped 3 bases from V and 4 bases from J, with 9 bases between. The CDR3 is made up of 13 amino acids. The germline CDR1 and CDR2 sequences are SGHTA and FQGNSA. The CDR3 sequence: CASSLRVITEAFF. The CDR3 coding sequence is TGTGCCAGCAGCTTGAGGGTTATCACTGAAGCTTTCTTT.

This chain uses TRBV11-3 with TRBJ1-1, with D perhaps TRBD1 (5 bases). V gave up 5 bases and J gave up 0 bases, with 7 bases separating them. Per germline, CDR1 SGHNT and CDR2 YENEEA. This CDR3 contains 13 residues. CDR3 sequence reads: CASSARVNTEAFF. The CDR3 region has the DNA TGTGCCAGCAGCGCCAGGGTGAACACTGAAGCTTTCTTT.

This clone has a handful of counts. The chain employs TRBV6-5 and TRBJ2-7, with a possible D match to TRBD1 (5 bases). Germline loops: CDR1 MNHEY, CDR2 SVGAGI. The V gene lost 0 bases and the J gene lost 1 base, with 10 bases spanning the gap. The CDR3 totals 15 residues. The CDR3 nucleotides are TGTGCCAGCAGTTACTCAGGGGTAGGGTCCTACGAGCAGTACTTC. Translation gives CASSYSGVGSYEQYF.

The chain employs TRBV19 and TRBJ1-3; 7 nucleotides agree with TRBD1. The length of the CDR3 is 12 residues. Germline CDR1 reads LNHDA; CDR2 reads SQIVND (reference sequence). Trimming removed 8 bases from V and 14 bases from J; junction bases left unmatched: 12. In DNA, the CDR3 is TGTGCCAGTCATTTTCCCGGACAGGCTGTATATTTT. Its protein is CASHFPGQAVYF. Full variable domain (rest looked up from reference TRBV19 and TRBJ1-3): DGGITQSPKYLFRKEGQNVTLSCEQNLNHDAMYWYRQDPGQGLRLIYYSQIVNDFQKGDIAEGYSVSREKKESFPLTVTSAQKNPTAFYLCASHFPGQAVYFGEGSWLTVV.

The chain recombines TRBV6-6 with TRBJ2-7; 10 nucleotides agree with TRBD1. J lost 6 bases, V lost 0 bases, and 5 bases had no gene match. This CDR3 region has 15 residues. CDR1 is MNHNY, CDR2 SVGAGI, per germline (reference sequence). CDR3 sequence reads: CASSYSTGTGVEQYF. The CDR3 nucleotides are TGTGCCAGCAGTTACTCGACCGGGACAGGGGTCGAGCAGTACTTC.